This T cell receptor (beta chain) derives from a study of CD8 T cells in ankylosing spondylitis. The ends lost 6 bases at V and 1 base at J; junction bases unmatched: 5. Looked up from germline, CDR1 is DFQATT and CDR2 is SNEGSKA (reference sequence). This CDR3 is built from 13 residues. Whole-study findings and limits: Apparently characteristic of ankylosing spondylitis blood was a TCR beta motif (about eight highly homologous variants). The disease-linked clones had a CD8+ phenotype and low blood frequencies. Reportedly, significant enrichment of disease-linked clones occurred in matched ankylosing spondylitis synovial fluid. Earlier reports found some motif variants in synovial fluid and blood in reactive arthritis.

Libraries of TCR beta came from quantitative 5'-RACE with molecular barcodes. A single record per CDR3 protein comes from TCRdb applying MiXCR to the 5' RACE reads. This sample has hundreds of thousands of distinct CDR3 sequences; more than 9.5% occur once, and the top ten carry around 6.8%. This clonotype was counted between two and nine times. Its matching antigen is unknown. This clonotype originated in a male donor with ankylosing spondylitis. Sequencing was carried out using blood, either unsorted or a sorted T cell fraction (not recorded which). The J gene is TRBJ1-1, the V gene TRBV20-1; 7 bases are shared with TRBD1. CDR3 amino acids: CSAIRDRNTEAFF. For the CDR3, the DNA is TGCAGTGCCATAAGGGACAGGAACACTGAAGCTTTCTTT.